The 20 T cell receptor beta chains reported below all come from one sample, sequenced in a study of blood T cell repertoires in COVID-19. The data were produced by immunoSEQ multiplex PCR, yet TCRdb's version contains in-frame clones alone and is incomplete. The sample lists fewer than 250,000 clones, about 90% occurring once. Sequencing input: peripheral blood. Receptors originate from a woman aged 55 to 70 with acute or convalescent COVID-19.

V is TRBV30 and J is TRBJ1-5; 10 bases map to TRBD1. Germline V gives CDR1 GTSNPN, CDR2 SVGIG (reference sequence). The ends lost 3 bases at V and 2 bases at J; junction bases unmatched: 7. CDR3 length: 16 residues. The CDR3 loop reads CAWRGQGFLGNQPQHF. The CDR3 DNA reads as TGTGCCTGGAGGGGACAGGGGTTTCTCGGCAATCAGCCCCAGCATTTT.

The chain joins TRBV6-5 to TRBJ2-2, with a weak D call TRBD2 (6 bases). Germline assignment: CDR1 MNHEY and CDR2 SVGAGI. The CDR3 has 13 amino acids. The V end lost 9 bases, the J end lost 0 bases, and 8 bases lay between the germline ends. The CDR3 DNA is TGTGCCAGTCTAGCGTCGAACACCGGGGAGCTGTTTTTT. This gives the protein CASLASNTGELFF.

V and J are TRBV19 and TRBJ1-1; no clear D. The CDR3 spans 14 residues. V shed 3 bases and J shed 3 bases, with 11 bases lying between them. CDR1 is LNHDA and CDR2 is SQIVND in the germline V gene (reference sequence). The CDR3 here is CASSMPGVHTEAFF. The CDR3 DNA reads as TGTGCCAGTAGTATGCCGGGAGTTCACACTGAAGCTTTCTTT.

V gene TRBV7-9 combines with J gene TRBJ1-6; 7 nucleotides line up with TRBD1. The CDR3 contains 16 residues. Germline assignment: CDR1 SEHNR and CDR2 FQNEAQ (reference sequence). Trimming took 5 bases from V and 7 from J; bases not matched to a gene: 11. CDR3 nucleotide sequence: TGTGCCAGCAGCGAGGGGGCGGGCGGACAAAATTCACCCCTCCACTTT. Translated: CASSEGAGGQNSPLHF.

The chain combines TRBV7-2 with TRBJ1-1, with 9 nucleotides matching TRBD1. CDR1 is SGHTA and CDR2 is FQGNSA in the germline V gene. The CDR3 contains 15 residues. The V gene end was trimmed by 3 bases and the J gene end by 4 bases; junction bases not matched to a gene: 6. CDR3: CASSLTGQGVTEAFF. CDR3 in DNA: TGTGCCAGCAGCTTGACGGGACAGGGAGTCACTGAAGCTTTCTTT.

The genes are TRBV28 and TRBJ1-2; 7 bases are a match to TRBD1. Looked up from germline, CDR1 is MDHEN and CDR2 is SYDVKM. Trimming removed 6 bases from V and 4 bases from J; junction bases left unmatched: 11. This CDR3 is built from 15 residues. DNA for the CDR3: TGTGCCAGCAGCCCGGGACAGCGAGGAGTCTATGGCTACACCTTC. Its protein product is CASSPGQRGVYGYTF.

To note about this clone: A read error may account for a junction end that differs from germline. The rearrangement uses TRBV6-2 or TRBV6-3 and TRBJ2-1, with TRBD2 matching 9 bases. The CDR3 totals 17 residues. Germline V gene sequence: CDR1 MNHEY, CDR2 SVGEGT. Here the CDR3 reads CASSHSPSGNTYNEQFF. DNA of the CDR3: TGTGCCAGCAGTCACTCTCCTAGCGGGAATACCTACAATGAGCAGTTCTTC.

This CDR3 reads CASSEGSRDTEAFF. CDR3 sequence (DNA): TGTGCCAGCAGTGAAGGATCCAGGGACACTGAAGCTTTCTTT. The chain carries TRBV2 and TRBJ1-1; possibly TRBD1 for D (5 bases). Per germline, CDR1 SNHLY and CDR2 FYNNEI. The CDR3 is 14 amino acids. Trimming left V 1 base short and J 3 bases short, with 9 bases between. Full variable domain (remainder filled in from reference TRBV2 and TRBJ1-1): EPEVTQTPSHQVTQMGQEVILRCVPISNHLYFYWYRQILGQKVEFLVSFYNNEISEKSEIFDDQFSVERPDGSNFTLKIRSTKLEDSAMYFCASSEGSRDTEAFFGQGTRLTVV.

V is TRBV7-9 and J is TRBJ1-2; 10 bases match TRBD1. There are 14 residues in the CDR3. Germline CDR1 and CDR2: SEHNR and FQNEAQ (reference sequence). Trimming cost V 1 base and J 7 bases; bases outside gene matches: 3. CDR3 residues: CASSLDGTGAGYTF. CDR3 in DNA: TGTGCCAGCAGCTTAGACGGGACAGGGGCTGGCTACACCTTC.

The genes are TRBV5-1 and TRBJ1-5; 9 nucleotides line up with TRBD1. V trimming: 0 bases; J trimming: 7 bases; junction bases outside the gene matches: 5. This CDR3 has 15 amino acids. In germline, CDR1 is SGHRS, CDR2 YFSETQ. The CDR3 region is CASSLGGTGTQPQHF. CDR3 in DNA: TGCGCCAGCAGCTTGGGGGGGACAGGGACCCAGCCCCAGCATTTT.

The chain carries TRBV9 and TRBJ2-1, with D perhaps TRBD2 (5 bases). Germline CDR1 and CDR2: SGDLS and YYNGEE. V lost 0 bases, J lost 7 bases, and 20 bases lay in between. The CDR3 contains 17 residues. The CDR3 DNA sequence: TGTGCCAGCAGCGTAGGGGTGGGGTTGGGAGTAGGTAATGAGCAGTTCTTC. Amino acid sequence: CASSVGVGLGVGNEQFF.

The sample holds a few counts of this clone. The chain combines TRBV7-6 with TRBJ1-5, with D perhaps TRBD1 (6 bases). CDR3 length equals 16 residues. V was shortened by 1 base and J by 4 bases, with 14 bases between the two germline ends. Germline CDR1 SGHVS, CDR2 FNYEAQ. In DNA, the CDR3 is TGTGCCAGCAGCTTAGTAGGGGGGGCCCTAAATCAGCCCCAGCATTTT. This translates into CASSLVGGALNQPQHF.

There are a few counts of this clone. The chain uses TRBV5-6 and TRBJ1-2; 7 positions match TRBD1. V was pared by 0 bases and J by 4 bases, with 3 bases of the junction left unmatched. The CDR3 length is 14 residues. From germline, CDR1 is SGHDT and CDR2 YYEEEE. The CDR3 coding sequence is TGTGCCAGCAGCTTGGAGGGACAGCCCTATGGCTACACCTTC. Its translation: CASSLEGQPYGYTF.

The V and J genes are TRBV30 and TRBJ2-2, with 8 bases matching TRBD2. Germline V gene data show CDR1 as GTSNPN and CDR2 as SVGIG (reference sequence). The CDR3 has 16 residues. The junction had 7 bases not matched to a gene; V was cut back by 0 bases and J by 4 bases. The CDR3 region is CAWSVWREAGTGELFF. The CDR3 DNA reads TGTGCCTGGAGTGTATGGCGGGAGGCCGGCACCGGGGAGCTGTTTTTT.

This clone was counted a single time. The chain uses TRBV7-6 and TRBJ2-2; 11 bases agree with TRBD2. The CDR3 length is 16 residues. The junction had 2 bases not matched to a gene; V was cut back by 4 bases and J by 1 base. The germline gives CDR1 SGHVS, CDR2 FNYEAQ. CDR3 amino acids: CASSYLAGGNTGELFF. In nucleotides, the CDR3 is TGTGCCAGCAGCTACCTAGCGGGAGGGAACACCGGGGAGCTGTTTTTT.

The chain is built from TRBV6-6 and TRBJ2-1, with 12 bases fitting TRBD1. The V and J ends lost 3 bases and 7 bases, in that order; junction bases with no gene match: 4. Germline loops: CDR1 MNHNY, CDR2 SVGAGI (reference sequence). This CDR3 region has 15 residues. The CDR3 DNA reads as TGTGCCAGCAGTTATCCGGGACAGGGGGCGAATGAGCAGTTCTTC. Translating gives CASSYPGQGANEQFF.

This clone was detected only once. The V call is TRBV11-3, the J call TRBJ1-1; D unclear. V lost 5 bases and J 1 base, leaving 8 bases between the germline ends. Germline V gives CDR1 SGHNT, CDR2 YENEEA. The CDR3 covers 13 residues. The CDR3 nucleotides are TGTGCCAGCAGCCTCGGGGAGAACACTGAAGCTTTCTTT. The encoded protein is CASSLGENTEAFF.

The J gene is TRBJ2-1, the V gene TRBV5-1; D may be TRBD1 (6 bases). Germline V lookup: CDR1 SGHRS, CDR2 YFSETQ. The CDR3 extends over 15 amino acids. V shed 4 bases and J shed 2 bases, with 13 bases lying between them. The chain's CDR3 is CASSIQGLTYNEQFF. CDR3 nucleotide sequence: TGCGCCAGCAGCATTCAGGGGCTTACCTACAATGAGCAGTTCTTC.

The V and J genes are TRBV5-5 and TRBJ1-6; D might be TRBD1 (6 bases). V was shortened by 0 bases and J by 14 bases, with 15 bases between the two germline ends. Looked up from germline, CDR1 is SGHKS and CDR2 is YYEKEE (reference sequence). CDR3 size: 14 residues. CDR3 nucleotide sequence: TGTGCCAGCAGCTTGGGACGGGACATTAAGACCCTCCACTTT. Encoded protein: CASSLGRDIKTLHF. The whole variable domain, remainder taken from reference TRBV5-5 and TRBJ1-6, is DAGVTQSPTHLIKTRGQQVTLRCSPISGHKSVSWYQQVLGQGPQFIFQYYEKEERGRGNFPDRFSARQFPNYSSELNVNALLLGDSALYLCASSLGRDIKTLHFGNGTRLTVT.

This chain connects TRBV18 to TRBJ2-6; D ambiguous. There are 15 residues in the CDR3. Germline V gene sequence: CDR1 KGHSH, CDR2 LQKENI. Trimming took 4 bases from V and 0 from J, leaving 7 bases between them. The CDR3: CASSRHSSGANVLTF. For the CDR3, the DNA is TGTGCCAGCTCACGGCACAGCTCTGGGGCCAACGTCCTGACTTTC.